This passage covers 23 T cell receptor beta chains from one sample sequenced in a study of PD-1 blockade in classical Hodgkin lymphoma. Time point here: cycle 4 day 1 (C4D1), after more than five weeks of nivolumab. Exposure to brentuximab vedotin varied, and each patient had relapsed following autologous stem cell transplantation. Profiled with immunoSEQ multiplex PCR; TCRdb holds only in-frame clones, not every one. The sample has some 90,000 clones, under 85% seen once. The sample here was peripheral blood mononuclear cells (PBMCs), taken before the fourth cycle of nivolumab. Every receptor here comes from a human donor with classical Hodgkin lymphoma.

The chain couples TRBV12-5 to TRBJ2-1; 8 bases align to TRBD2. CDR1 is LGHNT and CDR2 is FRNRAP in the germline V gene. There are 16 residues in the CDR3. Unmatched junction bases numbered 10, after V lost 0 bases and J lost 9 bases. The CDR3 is CASGLVGVAGRREQFF. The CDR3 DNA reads TGTGCTAGTGGTTTGGTAGGAGTAGCGGGAAGGCGTGAGCAGTTCTTC.

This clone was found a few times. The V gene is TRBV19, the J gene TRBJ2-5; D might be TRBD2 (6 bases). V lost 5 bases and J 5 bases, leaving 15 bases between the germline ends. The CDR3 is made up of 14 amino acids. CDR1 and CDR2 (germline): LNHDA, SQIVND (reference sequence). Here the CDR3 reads CASSPRLGVETQYF. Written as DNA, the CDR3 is TGTGCCAGTAGTCCAAGACTAGGGGTCGAGACCCAGTACTTC.

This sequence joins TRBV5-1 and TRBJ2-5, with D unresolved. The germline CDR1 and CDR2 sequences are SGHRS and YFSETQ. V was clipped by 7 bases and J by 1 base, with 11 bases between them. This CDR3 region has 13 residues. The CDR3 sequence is CASSRLGQETQYF. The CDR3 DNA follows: TGCGCCAGCTCTCGGTTGGGCCAAGAGACCCAGTACTTC.

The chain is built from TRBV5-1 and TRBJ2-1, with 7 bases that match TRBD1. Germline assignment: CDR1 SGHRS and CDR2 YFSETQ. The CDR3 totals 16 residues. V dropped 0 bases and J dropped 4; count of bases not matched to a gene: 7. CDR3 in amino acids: CASSLDRGWGYNEQFF. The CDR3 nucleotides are TGCGCCAGCAGCTTGGACAGGGGATGGGGGTACAATGAGCAGTTCTTC.

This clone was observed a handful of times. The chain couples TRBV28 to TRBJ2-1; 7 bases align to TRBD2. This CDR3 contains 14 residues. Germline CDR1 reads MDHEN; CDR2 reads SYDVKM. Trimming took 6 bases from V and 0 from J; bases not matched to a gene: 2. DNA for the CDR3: TGTGCCAGCAGCCTAGCGGCCTCCTACAATGAGCAGTTCTTC. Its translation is CASSLAASYNEQFF.

The CDR3 loop is CASSIQGVGYEQYF. The DNA for the CDR3 is TGTGCCAGTAGTATTCAGGGTGTGGGGTACGAGCAGTACTTC. This rearrangement joins TRBV19 to TRBJ2-7; TRBD1 is a possible D gene (5 bases). The length of the CDR3 is 14 residues. The germline V and J ends were trimmed by 3 bases and 4 bases, with 13 bases remaining between them. Germline CDR1 is LNHDA and CDR2 is SQIVND (reference sequence).

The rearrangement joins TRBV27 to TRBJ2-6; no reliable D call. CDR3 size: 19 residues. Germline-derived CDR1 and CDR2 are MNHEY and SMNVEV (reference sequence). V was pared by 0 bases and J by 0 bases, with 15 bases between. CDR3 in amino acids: CASSLSSVSSYSGANVLTF. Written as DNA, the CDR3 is TGTGCCAGCAGTTTATCTTCCGTCAGCAGCTACTCTGGGGCCAACGTCCTGACTTTC.

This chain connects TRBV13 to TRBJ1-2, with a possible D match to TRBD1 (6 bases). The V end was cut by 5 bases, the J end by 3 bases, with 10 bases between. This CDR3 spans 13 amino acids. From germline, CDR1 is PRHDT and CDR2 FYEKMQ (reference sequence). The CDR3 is CASSPTGYYGYTF. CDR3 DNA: TGTGCCAGCAGCCCGACAGGATACTATGGCTACACCTTC.

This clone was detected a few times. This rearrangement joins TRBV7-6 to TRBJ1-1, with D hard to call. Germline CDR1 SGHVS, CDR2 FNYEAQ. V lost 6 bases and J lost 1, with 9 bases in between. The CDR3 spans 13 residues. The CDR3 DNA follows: TGTGCCAGCAGTTCGGATACGAACACTGAAGCTTTCTTT. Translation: CASSSDTNTEAFF.

The CDR3: CSVITGVLEQYF. The CDR3 nucleotides are TGCAGCGTCATCACAGGGGTCCTCGAGCAGTACTTC. The rearrangement links TRBV29-1 to TRBJ2-7, with TRBD1 matching 7 bases. The J segment lost 6 bases and the V segment lost 6 bases, leaving 8 bases of the junction unmatched. Germline CDR1 SQVTM, CDR2 ANQGSEA. The CDR3 spans 12 residues.

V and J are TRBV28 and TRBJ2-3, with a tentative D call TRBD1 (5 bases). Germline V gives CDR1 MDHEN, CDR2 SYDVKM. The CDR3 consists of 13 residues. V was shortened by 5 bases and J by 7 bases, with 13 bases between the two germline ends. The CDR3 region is CASSVQGPYTQYF. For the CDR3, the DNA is TGTGCCAGCAGTGTTCAGGGTCCATATACGCAGTATTTT.

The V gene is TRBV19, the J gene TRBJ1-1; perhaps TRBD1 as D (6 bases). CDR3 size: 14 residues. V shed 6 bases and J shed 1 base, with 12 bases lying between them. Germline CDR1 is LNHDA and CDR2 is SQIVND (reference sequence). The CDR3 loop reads CASSTTGSNTEAFF. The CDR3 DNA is TGTGCCAGTAGCACGACAGGATCGAACACTGAAGCTTTCTTT.

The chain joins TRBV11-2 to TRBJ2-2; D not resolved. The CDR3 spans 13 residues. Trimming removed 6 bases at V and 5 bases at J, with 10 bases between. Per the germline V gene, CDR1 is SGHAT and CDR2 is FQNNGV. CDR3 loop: CASSRTRTGELFF. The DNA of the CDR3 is TGTGCCAGCAGTCGGACGCGTACCGGGGAGCTGTTTTTT.

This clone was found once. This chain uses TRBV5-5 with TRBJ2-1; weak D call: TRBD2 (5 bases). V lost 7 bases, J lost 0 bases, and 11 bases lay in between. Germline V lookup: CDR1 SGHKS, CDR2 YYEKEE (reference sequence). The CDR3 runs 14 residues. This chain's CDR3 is CASLSGDSYNEQFF. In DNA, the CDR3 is TGTGCCAGCTTGAGCGGCGACTCCTACAATGAGCAGTTCTTC.

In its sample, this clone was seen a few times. In nucleotides, the CDR3 is TGTGCCAGCAGTGACGGGACACCCCTCTACGAGCAGTACTTC. Protein: CASSDGTPLYEQYF. The rearrangement joins TRBV2 to TRBJ2-7, with D possibly TRBD1 on 6 matching bases. This CDR3 is built from 14 residues. Looked up from germline, CDR1 is SNHLY and CDR2 is FYNNEI. V was pared by 3 bases and J by 3 bases, with 12 bases between.

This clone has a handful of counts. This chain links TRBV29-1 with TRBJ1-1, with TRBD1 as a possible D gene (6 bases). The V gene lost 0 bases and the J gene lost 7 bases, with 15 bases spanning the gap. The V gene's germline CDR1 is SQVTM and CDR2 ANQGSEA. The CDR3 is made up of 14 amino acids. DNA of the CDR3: TGCAGCGTTGAAGACCCCAGGGGAACGAATGAAGCTTTCTTT. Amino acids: CSVEDPRGTNEAFF.

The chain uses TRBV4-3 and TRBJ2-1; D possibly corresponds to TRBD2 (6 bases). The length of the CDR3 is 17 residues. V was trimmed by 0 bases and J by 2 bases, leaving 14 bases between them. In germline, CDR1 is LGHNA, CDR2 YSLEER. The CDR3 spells CASSQEGGQGPYNEQFF. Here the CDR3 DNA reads TGCGCCAGCAGCCAAGAAGGAGGGCAGGGCCCCTACAATGAGCAGTTCTTC.

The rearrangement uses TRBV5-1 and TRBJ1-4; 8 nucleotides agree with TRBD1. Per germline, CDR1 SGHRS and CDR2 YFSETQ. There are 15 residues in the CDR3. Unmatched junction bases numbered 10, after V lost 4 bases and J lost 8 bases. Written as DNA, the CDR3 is TGCGCCAGCAGCCGGCAACAGGGGGGAAAAGAAAAACTGTTTTTT. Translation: CASSRQQGGKEKLFF.

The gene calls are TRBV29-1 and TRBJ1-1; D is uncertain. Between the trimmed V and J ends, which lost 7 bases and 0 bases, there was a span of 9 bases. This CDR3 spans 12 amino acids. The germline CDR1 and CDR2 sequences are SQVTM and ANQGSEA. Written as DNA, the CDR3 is TGCAGCGCACAATACATGAACACTGAAGCTTTCTTT. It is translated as CSAQYMNTEAFF.

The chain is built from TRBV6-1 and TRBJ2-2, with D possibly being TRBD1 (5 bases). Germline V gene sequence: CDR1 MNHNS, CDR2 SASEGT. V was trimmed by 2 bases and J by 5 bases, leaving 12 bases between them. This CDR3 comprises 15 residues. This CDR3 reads CASSEQGFGTGELFF. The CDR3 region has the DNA TGTGCCAGCAGTGAACAGGGATTCGGGACCGGGGAGCTGTTTTTT.

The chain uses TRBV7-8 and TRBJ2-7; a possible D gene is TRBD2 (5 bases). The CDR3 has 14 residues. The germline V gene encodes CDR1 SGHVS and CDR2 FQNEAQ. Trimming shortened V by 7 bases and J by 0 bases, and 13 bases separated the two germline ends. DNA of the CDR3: TGTGCCAGCACCCGGACGGGATTCTCCTACGAGCAGTACTTC. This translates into CASTRTGFSYEQYF.

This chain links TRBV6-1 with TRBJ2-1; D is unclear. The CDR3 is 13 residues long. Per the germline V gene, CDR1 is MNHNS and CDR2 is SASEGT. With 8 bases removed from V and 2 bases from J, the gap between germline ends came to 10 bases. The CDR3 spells CASDGETYNEQFF. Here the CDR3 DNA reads TGTGCCAGCGATGGAGAAACCTACAATGAGCAGTTCTTC.

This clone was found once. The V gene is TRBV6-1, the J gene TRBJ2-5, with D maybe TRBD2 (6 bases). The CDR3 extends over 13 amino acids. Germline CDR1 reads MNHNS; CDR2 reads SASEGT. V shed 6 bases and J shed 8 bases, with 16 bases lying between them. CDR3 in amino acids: CASSRGARGTQYF. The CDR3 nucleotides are TGTGCCAGCAGCCGAGGAGCGCGGGGAACCCAGTACTTC.